The 5 T cell receptor beta chains reported below all come from one sample, sequenced in a study of neoadjuvant anti-PD-1 for oral cavity cancer. Generated by immunoSEQ multiplex PCR, the TCRdb table keeps only in-frame clones and is missing some. Here the sample spans 75,000 or so clones, roughly four fifths being singletons. Source: PBMCs, taken before nivolumab (anti-PD-1) treatment. These receptors were collected from a person aged 40 to 85 with oral cavity squamous cell carcinoma.

The genes are TRBV5-8 and TRBJ2-5; possible D gene TRBD2, 5 bases. The germline CDR1 and CDR2 sequences are SGHTS and YDEGEE. Trimming stripped 2 bases from V and 7 bases from J, with 15 bases between. CDR3 length: 14 amino acids. The CDR3, as DNA: TGTGCCAGCAGCTTTGGGCAGGAGGCTGGGACCCAGTACTTC. This encodes CASSFGQEAGTQYF.

This clone came up a few times. The CDR3 coding sequence is TGTGCCAGCAGGCCAGGACTAGCGGGAGAGACCCAGTACTTC. Translating it yields CASRPGLAGETQYF. The chain has TRBV11-2 and TRBJ2-5; 11 positions agree with TRBD2. Unmatched junction bases numbered 4, after V lost 6 bases and J lost 4 bases. The CDR3 loop spans 14 amino acids. Per germline, CDR1 SGHAT and CDR2 FQNNGV.

The V and J genes are TRBV30 and TRBJ2-2; TRBD2 is a possible D gene (7 bases). This CDR3 is 14 amino acids long. Germline CDR1 GTSNPN, CDR2 SVGIG (reference sequence). Trimming removed 3 bases from V and 5 bases from J, with 13 bases in between. The CDR3 DNA reads TGTGCCTGGAGGTTGGGGAGGGGGACCGGGGAGCTGTTTTTT. Translation: CAWRLGRGTGELFF.

The chain uses TRBV28 and TRBJ2-6; 7 positions agree with TRBD1. Germline V gene sequence: CDR1 MDHEN, CDR2 SYDVKM. The V gene end was trimmed by 10 bases and the J gene end by 2 bases; junction bases not matched to a gene: 5. The length of the CDR3 is 14 residues. The CDR3: CAIHDRAGANVLTF. The CDR3 DNA reads as TGTGCCATACACGACAGGGCTGGGGCCAACGTCCTGACTTTC.

The rearrangement joins TRBV27 to TRBJ2-1; D perhaps matches TRBD1 (7 bases). Germline values: CDR1 MNHEY, CDR2 SMNVEV (reference sequence). V lost 6 bases, J lost 9 bases, and 18 bases lay in between. This CDR3 has 14 amino acids. The CDR3: CASRYTSQGGEQFF. CDR3 sequence (DNA): TGTGCCAGCAGATACACTTCCCAGGGGGGTGAGCAGTTCTTC.